The following is a TCR beta chain sequence with its context. In the source study's methods: The authors estimated nucleated cell counts from reference gene primer amplification. The method was immunoSEQ multiplex PCR; TCRdb's version includes in-frame clones alone and lacks a portion of them. The V and J calls and the clone size are those of that table, but D and trimming were determined from the DNA. The table lists about 200,000 clones, under 90% of them singletons. The data are from a study of blood T cell repertoires in COVID-19. The overall study: Specimens from acute and convalescent COVID-19 originated in the United States, Italy and Spain. Sample material is recorded as cDNA or gDNA derived from T cells, B-cell-depleted T cells, or PBMCs.

The material sequenced was peripheral blood. The source is a man aged 35-49 years with acute or convalescent COVID-19.

The CDR3 sequence: CASSYSSGGPLGGYTF. CDR3 sequence (DNA): TGTGCCAGCAGTTACTCTAGCGGTGGTCCGCTGGGTGGCTACACCTTC. This chain joins TRBV6-5 and TRBJ1-2; D unclear. The CDR3 runs 16 residues. V was trimmed by 0 bases and J by 7 bases, leaving 18 bases between them. Per germline, CDR1 MNHEY and CDR2 SVGAGI.